This entry lists 2 T cell receptor beta chains sequenced from one sample in a study of PD-1 blockade in classical Hodgkin lymphoma. Indicated time point: newly diagnosed, previously untreated cHL patient sample. Assay: immunoSEQ multiplex PCR; the TCRdb copy retains only in-frame clones and omits some. The sample has about 20,000 clones, 75% to 95% seen once. Source material: peripheral blood mononuclear cells (PBMCs). These receptors all stem from a human donor with classical Hodgkin lymphoma.

The chain employs TRBV25-1 and TRBJ2-3; D unclear. Germline V gene sequence: CDR1 MGHDK, CDR2 SYGVNS. V was pared by 8 bases and J by 2 bases, with 14 bases between. This CDR3 is built from 14 residues. For the CDR3, the DNA is TGTGCCAGCCTCTATGAGGACCTCACAGATACGCAGTATTTT. This translates into CASLYEDLTDTQYF.

With respect to this clone: Other DNA sequences in the same sample also yield this CDR3. The J gene is TRBJ2-2, the V gene TRBV5-1, with D uncertain. This CDR3 has 12 residues. The V end lost 5 bases, the J end lost 0 bases, and 2 bases lay between the germline ends. Germline V CDR1 and CDR2: SGHRS, YFSETQ. The CDR3 DNA is TGCGCCAGCAGATCGAACACCGGGGAGCTGTTTTTT. It is translated as CASRSNTGELFF.